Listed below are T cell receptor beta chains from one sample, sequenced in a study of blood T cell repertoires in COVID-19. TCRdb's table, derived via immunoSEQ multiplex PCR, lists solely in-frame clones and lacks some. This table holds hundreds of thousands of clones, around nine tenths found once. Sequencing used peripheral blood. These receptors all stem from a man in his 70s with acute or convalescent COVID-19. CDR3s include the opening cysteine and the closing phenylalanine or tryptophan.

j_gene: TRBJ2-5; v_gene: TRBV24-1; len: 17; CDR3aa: CATSELTPGQGMGTQYF
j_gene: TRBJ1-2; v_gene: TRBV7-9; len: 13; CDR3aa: CASSLAEGMGYTF
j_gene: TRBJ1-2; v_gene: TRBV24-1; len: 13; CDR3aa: CATSDRQGRGYTF
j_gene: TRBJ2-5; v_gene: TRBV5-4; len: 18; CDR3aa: CASSLRYRGRGVGETQYF
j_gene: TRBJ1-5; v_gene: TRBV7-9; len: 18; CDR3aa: CASSPYHGQGHGNQPQHF
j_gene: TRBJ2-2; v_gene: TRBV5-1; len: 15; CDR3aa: CASSLDAGNTGELFF
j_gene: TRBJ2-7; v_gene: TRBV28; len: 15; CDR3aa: CASSPSIGTAYEQYF
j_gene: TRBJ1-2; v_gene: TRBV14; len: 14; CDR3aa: CASSQDRGRFGYTF
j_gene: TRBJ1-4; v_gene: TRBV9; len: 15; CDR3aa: CASSSWTGQGEKLFF
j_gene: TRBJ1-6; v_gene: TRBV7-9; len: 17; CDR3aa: CASSLVILSSYNSPLHF
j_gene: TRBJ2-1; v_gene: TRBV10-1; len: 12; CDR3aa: CASSTLAPEQFF
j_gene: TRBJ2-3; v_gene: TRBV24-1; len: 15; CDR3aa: CATSERLAAADTQYF
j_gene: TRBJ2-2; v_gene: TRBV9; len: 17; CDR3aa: CASSPARGQGYTGELFF
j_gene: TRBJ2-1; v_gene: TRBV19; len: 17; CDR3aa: CASSTLTSGRNYNEQFF
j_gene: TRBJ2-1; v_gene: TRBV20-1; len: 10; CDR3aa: CSAFGIGGFF
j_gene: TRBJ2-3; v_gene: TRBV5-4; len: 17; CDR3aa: CASSLGGVGGVADTQYF
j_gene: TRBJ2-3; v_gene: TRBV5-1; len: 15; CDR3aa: CASSFSGGSIGTQYF
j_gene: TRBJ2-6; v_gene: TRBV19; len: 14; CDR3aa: CASSYYSGANVLTF
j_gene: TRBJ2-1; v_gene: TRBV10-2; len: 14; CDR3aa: CASKQGSSYNEQFF
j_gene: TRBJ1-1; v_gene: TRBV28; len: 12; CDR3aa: CASSFLGGRVFF
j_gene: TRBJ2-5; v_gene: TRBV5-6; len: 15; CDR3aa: CASSLGAGRGETQYF
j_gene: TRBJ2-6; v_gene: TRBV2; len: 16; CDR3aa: CASSQQLISGANVLTF
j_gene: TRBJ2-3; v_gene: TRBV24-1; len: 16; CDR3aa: CATSDSRAGRTDTQYF
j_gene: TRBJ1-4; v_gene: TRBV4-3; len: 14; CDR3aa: CASSQDRGLEKLFF
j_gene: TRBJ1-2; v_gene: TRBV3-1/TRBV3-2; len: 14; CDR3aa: CASSQNRGSFGYTF
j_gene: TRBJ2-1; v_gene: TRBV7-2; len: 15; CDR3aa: CASSVTSAQYNEQFF
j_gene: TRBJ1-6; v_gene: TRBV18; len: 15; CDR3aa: CASSDRSSYNSPLHF
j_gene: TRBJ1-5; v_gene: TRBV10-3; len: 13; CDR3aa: CAISESTAQPQHF
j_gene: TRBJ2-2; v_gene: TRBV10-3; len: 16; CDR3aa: CAISADREWNTGELFF
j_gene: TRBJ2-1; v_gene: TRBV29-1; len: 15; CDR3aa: CSVWTSGRTYNEQFF
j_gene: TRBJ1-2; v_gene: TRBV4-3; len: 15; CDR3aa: CASSQAGGNHYGYTF
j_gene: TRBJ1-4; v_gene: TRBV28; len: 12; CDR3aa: CASSQRNEKLFF
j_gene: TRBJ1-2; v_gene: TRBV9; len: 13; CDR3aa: CASSVFYGYGYTF
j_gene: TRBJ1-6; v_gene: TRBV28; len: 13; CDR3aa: CASVTGVTSPLHF